This paragraph reports one T cell receptor (beta chain). A quantity of roughly 0.5 to 1 ug RNA underwent reverse transcription using random hexamers. A multiplex approach, immunoSEQ multiplex PCR, amplified TCR beta CDR3 across 54 Vbeta and 13 Jbeta. Using its own MiXCR run on the immunoSEQ multiplex PCR reads, TCRdb lists one record per CDR3 protein. The sample holds 250,000 to 300,000 distinct CDR3 sequences, roughly 85% seen once. The data originate from a study of CD8 T cells in Susac syndrome. Germline lookup yields CDR1 MNHEY and CDR2 SVGAGI. The CDR3 is 13 amino acids. Trimming pared 6 bases from V and 7 bases from J, leaving 13 bases between. TCR beta was sequenced from blood CD8+ and CD4+ T cells. The multiple sclerosis controls consisted of treatment-naive patients with relapsing-remitting disease, either stable or active. Bulk CD8+ and CD4+ cells came from magnetic negative isolation; CD8+ TEMRA by FACS.

This clonotype originated in a human donor with multiple sclerosis. The chain has TRBV6-5 and TRBJ2-1; TRBD2 might be the D (5 bases). The material sequenced was CD8+ T cells from PBMCs. The CDR3 loop reads CASSSPPGNEQFF. The CDR3, as DNA: TGTGCCAGCAGCTCCCCCCCGGGGAATGAGCAGTTCTTC.